These T cell receptor beta chains were read from a single sample in a study of blood T cell repertoires in COVID-19. Sequencing used immunoSEQ multiplex PCR; TCRdb keeps in-frame clones, though not all of them. The sample has 240,000 or so clones; approximately 82% are singletons. The sequenced sample consisted of peripheral blood. The receptor set was obtained from a man under 40 who had recovered from COVID-19. Both conserved end residues are part of each CDR3. A D gene is named only where the DNA matches it firmly. Clone size is not always given. Where it is, it says once, few, many or a class for expanded clones.

D,size,V,J,DNA,CDR3
-,-,TRBV5-6,TRBJ2-3,TGTGCCAGCCTCGAAGGACCAGGGGCGAACACGCAGTATTTT,CASLEGPGANTQYF
-,once,TRBV12-3/TRBV12-4,TRBJ1-1,TGTGCCAGCAGGGCCGGGATCCACACTGAAGCTTTCTTT,CASRAGIHTEAFF
TRBD1,-,TRBV5-1,TRBJ2-5,TGCGCCAGCAGCTTACTAGGGACAGGGGGCTTCCAAGAGACCCAGTACTTC,CASSLLGTGGFQETQYF
-,-,TRBV6-5,TRBJ2-3,TGTGCCAGCAGTTACTCTACAGGGTTGACAGATACGCAGTATTTT,CASSYSTGLTDTQYF
TRBD1,-,TRBV3-1/TRBV3-2,TRBJ1-3,TGTGCCAGCAGCCAAGCGGACAGGGAACACACCATATATTTT,CASSQADREHTIYF
TRBD1,-,TRBV19,TRBJ1-5,TGTGCCAGTAGTTTCCTGGACAGGGAAGCCAATCAGCCCCAGCATTTT,CASSFLDREANQPQHF
TRBD1,many,TRBV28,TRBJ1-5,TGTGCCAGCATGACAGGGGGCCGTCAGCCCCAGCATTTT,CASMTGGRQPQHF
-,-,TRBV19,TRBJ2-5,TGTGCCAGTAGTATGGGGCTAGGAGGGGAGACCCAGTACTTC,CASSMGLGGETQYF
TRBD1,-,TRBV5-5,TRBJ2-2,TGTGCCAGCAGCCTGACAGGGACGAACACCGGGGAGCTGTTTTTT,CASSLTGTNTGELFF
TRBD2,-,TRBV7-8,TRBJ2-2,TGTGCCAGCAGCCTGGGACTAGCGGGGGGCACGAACACCGGGGAGCTGTTTTTT,CASSLGLAGGTNTGELFF
TRBD1,-,TRBV10-3,TRBJ1-1,TGTGCCATCAATGGACAGGGAGGGGACACTGAAGCTTTCTTT,CAINGQGGDTEAFF
TRBD1,-,TRBV28,TRBJ1-1,TGTGCCAGCAGTCGACAGGGCATCATGGGATCCACTGAAGCTTTCTTT,CASSRQGIMGSTEAFF
TRBD1,-,TRBV7-9,TRBJ1-2,TGTGCCAGCAGCTTACCGGACTGGACAGGGGATAACTATGGCTACACCTTC,CASSLPDWTGDNYGYTF
-,-,TRBV7-7,TRBJ2-1,TGTGCCAGCAGCCCAAGCATGACAAGGTACAATGAGCAGTTCTTC,CASSPSMTRYNEQFF
TRBD1,-,TRBV18,TRBJ2-2,TGTGCCAGCTCACCACTCACAGGGGGCAACACCGGGGAGCTGTTTTTT,CASSPLTGGNTGELFF
-,-,TRBV18,TRBJ2-2,TGTGCCAGCTCACCACGAGCGAACACCGGGGAGCTGTTTTTT,CASSPRANTGELFF
TRBD2,-,TRBV3-1/TRBV3-2,TRBJ2-5,TGTGCCAGCACCCCGGGACTAGCAAGAGAGACCCAGTACTTC,CASTPGLARETQYF
-,once,TRBV7-9,TRBJ2-7,TGTGCCAGCAGCATAAGACAGGACTACGAGCAGTACTTC,CASSIRQDYEQYF
TRBD1,-,TRBV15,TRBJ2-5,TGTGCCACCAGCGACAGGGGTCAAGAGACCCAGTACTTC,CATSDRGQETQYF
TRBD2,-,TRBV29-1,TRBJ2-2,TGCAGCGTTGCGGCCGGGAGGGGGACTAGCGGGCTGTCGAGGCCTGATGGCGGGGAGCTGTTTTTT,CSVAAGRGTSGLSRPDGGELFF
TRBD2,-,TRBV4-1,TRBJ2-1,TGCGCCAGCAGCCAAGTCGCCGGGACTAGGAGGTACAATGAGCAGTTCTTC,CASSQVAGTRRYNEQFF
-,once,TRBV10-3,TRBJ1-6,TGTGCCATCGGTGGTAGCGGAAGCTCCTATAATTCACCCCTCCACTTT,CAIGGSGSSYNSPLHF
-,-,TRBV5-8,TRBJ1-4,TGTGCCAGCAGCCCCCGGGCAGGGGTTGGAGAAAAACTGTTTTTT,CASSPRAGVGEKLFF
TRBD1,-,TRBV2,TRBJ1-5,TGTGCCAGCAGCGGGACAGGGCGCCAGCCCCAGCATTTT,CASSGTGRQPQHF
TRBD1,once,TRBV7-9,TRBJ1-5,TGTGCCAGCAGCAGCCGACAGGGGGCAAGCAATCAGCCCCAGCATTTT,CASSSRQGASNQPQHF
TRBD1,-,TRBV25-1,TRBJ1-2,TGTGCCAGCGGAAAGCTCGGGACAGGCAACGGCTACACCTTC,CASGKLGTGNGYTF
TRBD1,-,TRBV19,TRBJ1-6,TGTGCCAGCGACAGGGCCAGCTCCTATAATTCACCCCTCCACTTT,CASDRASSYNSPLHF
TRBD1,few,TRBV6-5,TRBJ1-3,TGTGCCAGCCAACCCAGGGGGGCCTCTGGAAACACCATATATTTT,CASQPRGASGNTIYF
-,-,TRBV19,TRBJ2-1,TGTGCCAGTAGGGAGTACAATGAGCAGTTCTTC,CASREYNEQFF
-,-,TRBV27,TRBJ2-1,TGTGCCAGCAGTACGGGAGTCAATGAGCAGTTCTTC,CASSTGVNEQFF
-,-,TRBV29-1,TRBJ1-1,TGCAGCGTCGGACTAGGGTACACTGAAGCTTTCTTT,CSVGLGYTEAFF
-,few,TRBV20-1,TRBJ1-2,TGCAGTGCGCGGGCTAACTATGGCTACACCTTC,CSARANYGYTF
-,-,TRBV7-3,TRBJ2-1,TGTGCCAGCAGCTTAGGCGCTTCGGTTCAGGGTGAGCAGTTCTTC,CASSLGASVQGEQFF
-,-,TRBV5-1,TRBJ1-1,TGCGCCAGCAGCGCGCCCCAGGGGACGAACACTGAAGCTTTCTTT,CASSAPQGTNTEAFF
TRBD1,-,TRBV6-5,TRBJ2-5,TGTGCCAGCGCTCCGGGACAGCAACCCCCAGAGACCCAGTACTTC,CASAPGQQPPETQYF
TRBD1,-,TRBV18,TRBJ2-7,TGTGCCAGCTCACTGGGGACAGGTGAGATGAAGCAGTACTTC,CASSLGTGEMKQYF
-,-,TRBV2,TRBJ2-3,TGTGCCAGCAGTGAAGCGGGGGCAACAGATACGCAGTATTTT,CASSEAGATDTQYF
TRBD2,-,TRBV29-1,TRBJ2-1,TGCAGCGGCAGGCCCGGGACTAGCGGGGGGGCCGTTGAGCAGTTCTTC,CSGRPGTSGGAVEQFF
TRBD1,-,TRBV10-3,TRBJ2-2,TGTGCCATCAGTGTACAGGGGGACACCGGGGAGCTGTTTTTT,CAISVQGDTGELFF
-,once,TRBV6-4,TRBJ1-4,TGTGCCAGCAGGGAGCAACCAGGACAGCGGGATTTGGAGGAAAAACTGTTTTTT,CASREQPGQRDLEEKLFF
-,-,TRBV11-2,TRBJ2-5,TGTGCCAGCAGCTTAGATTGGGGCCAAACGTACCAAGAGACCCAGTACTTC,CASSLDWGQTYQETQYF
-,many,TRBV11-3,TRBJ2-1,TGTGCCAGCAGCTTAGGCTACAGGGGAGGCGATGAGCAGTTCTTC,CASSLGYRGGDEQFF
TRBD1,-,TRBV6-6,TRBJ1-5,TGTGCCAGCAGCCACCGTACCGGGACAGGGGGCTCCCTTAGCAATCAGCCCCAGCATTTT,CASSHRTGTGGSLSNQPQHF
-,-,TRBV5-1,TRBJ2-3,TGCGCCAGCAGCCCGCGGTCCCGGGAGACAGATACGCAGTATTTT,CASSPRSRETDTQYF
-,-,TRBV7-3,TRBJ2-1,TGTGCCAGCAGCCCATTCATCTTC,CASSPFIF
TRBD2,few,TRBV28,TRBJ2-1,TGTGCCAGCTCGGGACTAGGCGGAAATCAGCAGTTCTTC,CASSGLGGNQQFF
-,-,TRBV5-1,TRBJ2-1,TGCGCCAGCAGCCCTGATGGCGGAGGGATAGGCAATGAGCAGTTCTTC,CASSPDGGGIGNEQFF
-,-,TRBV27,TRBJ1-1,TGTGCCAGCAGTCGCTACAGAGAAAACACTGAAGCTTTCTTT,CASSRYRENTEAFF
-,-,TRBV3-1/TRBV3-2,TRBJ1-1,TGTGCCAGCAGCCCGAGGCAGGGGACACAAGGTGAAGCTTTCTTT,CASSPRQGTQGEAFF
-,-,TRBV24-1,TRBJ2-1,TGTGCCACCAGTGACGTAGGGGCCAATGAGCAGTTCTTC,CATSDVGANEQFF
-,-,TRBV29-1,TRBJ2-5,TGCAGCGTTGCAACCCGAGCAGGGTTCCAAGAGACCCAGTACTTC,CSVATRAGFQETQYF
TRBD1,-,TRBV18,TRBJ1-1,TGTGCCAGCTCACCGGATTACAGGGGAGGAACTGAAGCTTTCTTT,CASSPDYRGGTEAFF
TRBD2,-,TRBV5-1,TRBJ2-3,TGCGCCAGCAGCCCGGGACTAGCGGGCTCCACAGATACGCAGTATTTT,CASSPGLAGSTDTQYF